Below are 5 T cell receptor beta chains sequenced from a single sample in a study of blood T cell repertoires in COVID-19. Profiling relied on immunoSEQ multiplex PCR, and the TCRdb table lists in-frame clones only, not all of them. The profile covers about 220,000 clones, with approximately 85% appearing a single time and over 2% taken by the ten largest. The sample consisted of peripheral blood. All receptors derive from a woman in her sixties or seventies with COVID-19, enrolled during active disease.

The chain carries TRBV10-3 and TRBJ1-2, with 10 bases identical to TRBD1. Germline V gene data show CDR1 as ENHRY and CDR2 as SYGVKD. The V gene end was trimmed by 4 bases and the J gene end by 8 bases; junction bases not matched to a gene: 7. The CDR3 is 14 residues long. The CDR3 region is CAISGPGQGTGYTF. CDR3 DNA: TGTGCCATCAGTGGGCCGGGACAGGGGACCGGCTACACCTTC.

The V and J genes are TRBV11-3 and TRBJ2-1; the match to TRBD2 covers 9 bases. CDR1 and CDR2 (germline): SGHNT, YENEEA. This CDR3 contains 15 residues. Unmatched junction bases numbered 6, after V lost 6 bases and J lost 3 bases. CDR3 coding DNA: TGTGCCAGCAGGCGGAGCGGGGGGTTCTACAATGAGCAGTTCTTC. It specifies CASRRSGGFYNEQFF.

This sequence joins TRBV15 and TRBJ1-3, with 8 bases matching TRBD1. The CDR3 is made up of 20 amino acids. J was trimmed by 2 bases and V by 0 bases; bases with no gene match: 15. Germline CDR1 and CDR2: LNHNV and YYDKDF (reference sequence). Here the CDR3 reads CATSRDRQYPQGAAGNTIYF. The CDR3 nucleotides read TGTGCCACCAGCAGAGATCGTCAATATCCTCAGGGGGCGGCTGGAAACACCATATATTTT.

The rearrangement links TRBV5-8 to TRBJ1-1; D not resolved. Germline CDR1 SGHTS, CDR2 YDEGEE. V lost 4 bases to trimming and J lost 3 bases, with 10 bases between them. The CDR3 length is 13 residues. CDR3 residues: CASSMLTDTEAFF. CDR3 nucleotide sequence: TGTGCCAGCAGCATGCTCACTGACACTGAAGCTTTCTTT.

V gene TRBV5-6 combines with J gene TRBJ2-7; a weak D match, TRBD1 (5 bases). Germline lookup yields CDR1 SGHDT and CDR2 YYEEEE. The CDR3 sequence is 14 residues long. Trimming shortened V by 3 bases and J by 1 base, and 11 bases separated the two germline ends. The CDR3 sequence: CASSYVTESYEQYF. CDR3 in DNA: TGTGCCAGCAGCTATGTGACAGAGTCCTACGAGCAGTACTTC.